These 18 T cell receptor beta chains came from one sample sequenced in a study of T cells in Graves' hyperthyroidism and ophthalmopathy (dated by TCRdb to between 2017 and 2020). The method was multiplex PCR. Instrument used: Illumina HiSeq 2000. Amplification of TCR beta CDR3 regions was carried out from RNA transcripts. The first round of RT-PCR for the TCR CDR3 was performed with the HTBI primer set and the Qiagen OneStep RT-PCR kit. TCRdb reanalyzed the raw reads on its own, using fastp at Q25 for trimming and MiXCR for clone calling, and kept in-frame beta chains. Every entry covers one CDR3 protein and lists the most common genes and DNA from its rows. The sample has hundreds of thousands of distinct CDR3 sequences on record, approximately 18% of them singletons. The ten largest clones capture approximately 15% of the sample. Sequenced sample: blood. The source of these receptors is a woman aged 45-65 years with Graves' hyperthyroidism that later progressed to Graves' ophthalmopathy.

There are many counts of this clonotype. V is TRBV3-1 and J is TRBJ1-2, with D uncertain. Germline V gene sequence: CDR1 LGHDT, CDR2 YNNKEL (reference sequence). Trimming stripped 2 bases from V and 4 bases from J, with 17 bases between. The CDR3 consists of 16 residues. The CDR3 region is CASSQTTLASSYGYTF. In DNA, the CDR3 is TGTGCCAGCAGCCAAACGACACTGGCCTCTAGCTATGGCTACACCTTC.

This clonotype has just a few counts. The CDR3 sequence: CASSPPPGEGVEQFF. In DNA form, the CDR3 reads TGTGCCAGCAGCCCTCCCCCGGGGGAAGGTGTTGAGCAGTTCTTC. The chain has TRBV5-6 and TRBJ2-1, with TRBD2 as a possible D gene (6 bases). V was trimmed by 4 bases and J by 9 bases, leaving 20 bases between them. This CDR3 region has 15 residues. Looked up from germline, CDR1 is SGHDT and CDR2 is YYEEEE.

The CDR3 spells CASSQDARLAGGSSYNEQFF. CDR3 DNA sequence: TGTGCCAGCAGCCAAGATGCGCGACTAGCGGGGGGAAGCTCCTACAATGAGCAGTTCTTC. This chain connects TRBV14 to TRBJ2-1; 13 bases align to TRBD2. With V trimmed by 0 bases and J by 0 bases, 8 bases remained unmatched. The CDR3 has 20 residues. CDR1 is SGHDN, CDR2 FVKESK, per germline.

This chain connects TRBV12-3 or TRBV12-4 to TRBJ1-5; 11 bases fit TRBD1. J gave up 10 bases and V 4 bases, and 6 bases lay outside the gene matches. This CDR3 has 14 amino acids. The CDR3 loop is CASSWTGGLIPQHF. The CDR3, as DNA: TGTGCCAGCAGTTGGACAGGGGGCTTAATTCCCCAGCATTTT.

Only one count was recorded for this clonotype. A clone one base away is much larger, so this may be a read error. CDR3 amino acids: CASVGGVGYGYTF. The CDR3 region has the DNA TGTGCCTCGGTGGGGGGGGTCGGCTATGGCTACACCTTC. V usage is TRBV12-3 or TRBV12-4 and J usage is TRBJ1-2, with TRBD1 as a possible D gene (5 bases). The CDR3 is 13 amino acids. Trimming left V 11 bases short and J 4 bases short, with 17 bases between.

This clonotype was detected only a few times. The chain uses TRBV7-6 and TRBJ1-2; D is possibly TRBD1 (5 bases). The V gene's germline CDR1 is SGHVS and CDR2 FNYEAQ. The CDR3 is 12 amino acids. The V end lost 5 bases, the J end lost 8 bases, and 12 bases lay between the germline ends. CDR3 amino acids: CASSGGGRGYTF. CDR3 in DNA: TGTGCCAGCAGCGGGGGAGGTAGGGGCTACACCTTC. The full variable domain, rest sourced from reference TRBV7-6 and TRBJ1-2, is GAGVSQSPRYKVTKRGQDVALRCDPISGHVSLYWYRQALGQGPEFLTYFNYEAQQDKSGLPNDRFSAERPEGSISTLTIQRTEQRDSAMYRCASSGGGRGYTFGSGTRLTVV.

The chain combines TRBV5-1 with TRBJ2-2, with 10 bases that match TRBD1. With 3 bases clipped from V and 5 bases from J, the junction kept 4 bases outside the gene matches. Germline V gene sequence: CDR1 SGHRS, CDR2 YFSETQ. This CDR3 has 15 residues. The CDR3, as DNA: TGCGCCAGCAGCTGGGACAGGGGAGCGACCGGGGAGCTGTTTTTT. It specifies CASSWDRGATGELFF.

The V gene is TRBV12-3 or TRBV12-4, the J gene TRBJ2-1; TRBD2 aligns across 12 bases. J gave up 8 bases and V 5 bases, and 16 bases lay outside the gene matches. The CDR3 length is 18 residues. CDR3 protein: CASSEPLASGRAFDEQFF. Here the CDR3 DNA reads TGTGCCAGCAGTGAGCCTTTGGCTAGCGGGAGGGCCTTCGATGAGCAGTTCTTC.

This clonotype was counted a few times. V gene TRBV20-1 combines with J gene TRBJ1-2, with a tentative D call TRBD1 (5 bases). Trimming left V 6 bases short and J 5 bases short, with 16 bases between. This CDR3 has 13 amino acids. Germline-derived CDR1 and CDR2 are DFQATT and SNEGSKA (reference sequence). For the CDR3, the DNA is TGCAGTGCCCCCGGCGGGGGAGGTTATGGCTACACCTTC. Its protein product is CSAPGGGGYGYTF.

This clonotype was seen repeatedly, ten times or more. J is TRBJ1-5 and V is TRBV2; D is uncertain. CDR1 and CDR2 (germline): SNHLY, FYNNEI. This CDR3 contains 11 residues. Trimming stripped 4 bases from V and 6 bases from J, with 4 bases between. Written as DNA, the CDR3 is TGTGCCAGCAGTGGCCCTCAGCCCCAGCATTTT. This translates into CASSGPQPQHF.

To note about this clonotype: With a much larger clone just one base away, this may be a read error. This chain joins TRBV3-1 and TRBJ2-1, with D tentatively TRBD2 (6 bases). This CDR3 comprises 15 residues. Per germline, CDR1 LGHDT and CDR2 YNNKEL (reference sequence). CDR3 nucleotide sequence: TGTGCCAGCTCAGTTGGGCAGGAGGGTTACAATGAGCAGCTCTTC. Its protein product is CASSVGQEGYNEQLF.

This clonotype turned up a few times. The chain couples TRBV18 to TRBJ2-3; D is unresolved. V was trimmed by 6 bases and J by 4 bases, leaving 14 bases between them. The CDR3 covers 14 residues. Looked up from germline, CDR1 is KGHSH and CDR2 is LQKENI. The chain's CDR3 is CASSLAERADTQYF. The CDR3 nucleotides are TGTGCCAGCTCCCTGGCGGAAAGGGCAGATACGCAGTATTTT.

The gene calls are TRBV9 and TRBJ1-2; possibly TRBD1 for D (6 bases). Germline V gene lookup returns CDR1 SGDLS and CDR2 YYNGEE. CDR3 length: 19 amino acids. V dropped 0 bases and J dropped 8 bases, with 29 bases sitting between them. CDR3 DNA sequence: TGTGCCAGCAGCGTAGCCCCAAGGGGGGAGATGCCAACACACGCGGGCTACACCTTC. Its translation is CASSVAPRGEMPTHAGYTF.

The V call is TRBV24-1, the J call TRBJ2-1; possibly TRBD2 for D (6 bases). This CDR3 comprises 15 residues. The V and J ends lost 1 base and 5 bases respectively, with 11 bases between them. The germline CDR1 and CDR2 sequences are KGHDR and SFDVKD. CDR3 loop: CATSDFRGMDNEQFF. In DNA form, the CDR3 reads TGTGCCACCAGTGATTTTCGGGGGATGGACAATGAGCAGTTCTTC.

This clonotype was seen a handful of times. The chain has TRBV5-1 and TRBJ2-2; 7 bases align to TRBD1. J was trimmed by 5 bases and V by 0 bases; bases with no gene match: 4. CDR1 is SGHRS and CDR2 is YFSETQ in the germline V gene. The CDR3 has 15 residues. The CDR3 coding sequence is TGCGCCAGCAGCTTGGAGACAGGGATAACCGGGGAGCTGTTTTTT. Protein sequence: CASSLETGITGELFF. Drawing the rest from reference TRBV5-1 and TRBJ2-2, the complete variable domain is KAGVTQTPRYLIKTRGQQVTLSCSPISGHRSVSWYQQTPGQGLQFLFEYFSETQRNKGNFPGRFSGRQFSNSRSEMNVSTLELGDSALYLCASSLETGITGELFFGEGSRLTVL.

This clonotype was detected a few times. The rearrangement links TRBV27 to TRBJ2-3, with D possibly being TRBD1 or TRBD2 (6 bases each). Germline assignment: CDR1 MNHEY and CDR2 SMNVEV (reference sequence). This CDR3 has 16 amino acids. Trimming removed 7 bases from V and 2 bases from J, with 19 bases in between. CDR3 nucleotide sequence: TGTGCCAGCACCCCCCGACCGGGGGCGTTCACAGATACGCAGTATTTT. Its protein product is CASTPRPGAFTDTQYF.

This clonotype has a count of ten or more. J is TRBJ2-3 and V is TRBV3-1; D may correspond to TRBD1 or TRBD2 (5 bases each). V gave up 1 base and J gave up 0 bases, with 8 bases separating them. The CDR3 spans 15 residues. Germline CDR1 LGHDT, CDR2 YNNKEL (reference sequence). The CDR3 bases are TGTGCCAGCAGCCAAGGAGGGGAGAGCACAGATACGCAGTATTTT. Encoded protein: CASSQGGESTDTQYF.

This clonotype has more than one count but fewer than ten. This chain uses TRBV5-1 with TRBJ2-1; 7 bases match TRBD1. CDR3 size: 15 residues. The trim removed 4 bases at V and 2 bases at J, leaving 6 bases unmatched. The germline V gene has CDR1 SGHRS and CDR2 YFSETQ. The CDR3 nucleotides are TGCGCCAGCAGCATAACCGGGACAGCCTACAATGAGCAGTTCTTC. Its translation is CASSITGTAYNEQFF.